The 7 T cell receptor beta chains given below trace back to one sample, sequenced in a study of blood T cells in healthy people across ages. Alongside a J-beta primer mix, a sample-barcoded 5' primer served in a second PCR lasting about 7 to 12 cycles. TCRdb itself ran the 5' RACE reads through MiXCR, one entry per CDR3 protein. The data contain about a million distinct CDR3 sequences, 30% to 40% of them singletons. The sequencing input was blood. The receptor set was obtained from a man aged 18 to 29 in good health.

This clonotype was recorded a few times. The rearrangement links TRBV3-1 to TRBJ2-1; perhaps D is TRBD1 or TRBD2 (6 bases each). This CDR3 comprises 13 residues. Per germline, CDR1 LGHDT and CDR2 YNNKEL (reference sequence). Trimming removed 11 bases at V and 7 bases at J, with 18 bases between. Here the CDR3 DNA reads TGTGCCGTAAGGAGGGGGACCACGAATGAGCAGTTCTTC. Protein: CAVRRGTTNEQFF.

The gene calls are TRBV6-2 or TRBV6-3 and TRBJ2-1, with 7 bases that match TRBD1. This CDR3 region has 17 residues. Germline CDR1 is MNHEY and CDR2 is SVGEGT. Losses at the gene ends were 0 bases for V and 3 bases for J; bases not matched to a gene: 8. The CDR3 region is CASSYSRTGEGYNEQFF. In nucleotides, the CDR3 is TGTGCCAGCAGTTACTCGCGAACAGGGGAAGGCTACAATGAGCAGTTCTTC.

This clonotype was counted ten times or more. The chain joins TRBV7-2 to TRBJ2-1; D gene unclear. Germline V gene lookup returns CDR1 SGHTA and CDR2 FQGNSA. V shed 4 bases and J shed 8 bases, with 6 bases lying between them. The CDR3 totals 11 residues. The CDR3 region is CASSSWYEQFF. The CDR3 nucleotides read TGTGCCAGCAGCTCGTGGTATGAGCAGTTCTTC.

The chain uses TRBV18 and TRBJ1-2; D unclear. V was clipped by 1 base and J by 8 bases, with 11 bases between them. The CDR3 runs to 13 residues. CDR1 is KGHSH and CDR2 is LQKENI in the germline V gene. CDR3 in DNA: TGTGCCAGCTCACCACAGGTGAAAGGAGGCTACACCTTC. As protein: CASSPQVKGGYTF.

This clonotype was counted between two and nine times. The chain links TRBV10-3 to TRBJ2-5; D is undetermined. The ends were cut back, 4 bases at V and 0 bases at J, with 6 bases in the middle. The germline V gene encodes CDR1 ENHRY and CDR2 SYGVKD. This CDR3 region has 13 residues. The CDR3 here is CAISGNYQETQYF. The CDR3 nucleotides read TGTGCCATCAGTGGTAACTACCAAGAGACCCAGTACTTC.

The CDR3 DNA follows: TGTGCCTGGAGTGTAGGTTCTCATAACGAAGCTTTCTTT. The encoded protein is CAWSVGSHNEAFF. The V gene is TRBV30, the J gene TRBJ1-1; D not resolved. Trimming left V 0 bases short and J 8 bases short, with 13 bases between. Germline CDR1 is GTSNPN and CDR2 is SVGIG (reference sequence). There are 13 residues in the CDR3.

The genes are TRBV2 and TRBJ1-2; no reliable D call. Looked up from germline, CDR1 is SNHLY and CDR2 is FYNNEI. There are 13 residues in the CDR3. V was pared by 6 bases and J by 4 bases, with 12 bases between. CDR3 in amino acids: CASSKVATYGYTF. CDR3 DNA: TGTGCCAGCAGCAAAGTGGCCACCTATGGCTACACCTTC.